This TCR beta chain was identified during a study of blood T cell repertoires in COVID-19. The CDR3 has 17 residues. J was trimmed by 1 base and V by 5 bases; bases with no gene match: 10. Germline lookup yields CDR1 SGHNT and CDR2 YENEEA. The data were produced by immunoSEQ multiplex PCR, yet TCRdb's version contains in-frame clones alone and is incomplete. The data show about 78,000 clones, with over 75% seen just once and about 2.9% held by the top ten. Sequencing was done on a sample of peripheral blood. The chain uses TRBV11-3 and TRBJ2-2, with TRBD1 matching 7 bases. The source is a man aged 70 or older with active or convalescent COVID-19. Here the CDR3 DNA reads TGTGCCAGCAGCCCTTACGGACAGGCTTTGAACACCGGGGAGCTGTTTTTT. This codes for CASSPYGQALNTGELFF.